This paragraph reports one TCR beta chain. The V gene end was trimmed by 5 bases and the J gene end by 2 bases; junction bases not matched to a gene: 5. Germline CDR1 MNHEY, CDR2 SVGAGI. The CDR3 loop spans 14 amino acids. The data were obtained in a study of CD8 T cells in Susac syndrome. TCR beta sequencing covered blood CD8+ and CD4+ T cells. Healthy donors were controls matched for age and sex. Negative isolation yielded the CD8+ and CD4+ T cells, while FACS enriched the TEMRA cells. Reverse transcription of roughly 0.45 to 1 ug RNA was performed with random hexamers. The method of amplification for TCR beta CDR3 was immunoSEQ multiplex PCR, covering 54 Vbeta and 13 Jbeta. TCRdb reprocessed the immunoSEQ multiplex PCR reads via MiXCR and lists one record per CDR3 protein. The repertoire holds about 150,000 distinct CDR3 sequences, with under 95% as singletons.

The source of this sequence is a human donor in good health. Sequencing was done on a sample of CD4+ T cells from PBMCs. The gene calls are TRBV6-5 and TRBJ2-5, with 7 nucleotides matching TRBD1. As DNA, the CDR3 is TGTGCCAGCAGTAGACCGGGACAGCAAGAGACCCAGTACTTC. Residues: CASSRPGQQETQYF.